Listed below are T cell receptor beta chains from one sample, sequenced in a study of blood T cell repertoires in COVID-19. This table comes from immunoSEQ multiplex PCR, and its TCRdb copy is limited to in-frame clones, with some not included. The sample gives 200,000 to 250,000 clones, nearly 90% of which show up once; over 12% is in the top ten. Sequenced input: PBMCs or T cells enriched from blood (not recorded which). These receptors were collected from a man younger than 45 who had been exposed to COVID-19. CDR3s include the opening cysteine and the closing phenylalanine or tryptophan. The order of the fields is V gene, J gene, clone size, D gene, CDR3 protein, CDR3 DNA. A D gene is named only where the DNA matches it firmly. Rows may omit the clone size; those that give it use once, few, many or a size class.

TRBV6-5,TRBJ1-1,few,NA,CASRKQVLNTEAFF,TGTGCCAGCAGAAAACAGGTGTTGAACACTGAAGCTTTCTTT
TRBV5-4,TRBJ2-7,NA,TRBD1,CASSVTTGAYEQYF,TGTGCCAGCAGCGTGACGACAGGGGCCTACGAGCAGTACTTC
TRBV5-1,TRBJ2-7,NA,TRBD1,CASSTRQGSEQYF,TGCGCCAGCAGCACAAGACAGGGGAGCGAGCAGTACTTC
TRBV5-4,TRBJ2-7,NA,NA,CASSWGGASYEQYF,TGTGCCAGCAGCTGGGGAGGAGCCTCCTACGAGCAGTACTTC
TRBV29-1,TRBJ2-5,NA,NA,CSVDRPGSRGETQYF,TGCAGCGTTGACCGTCCAGGATCCCGGGGAGAGACCCAGTACTTC
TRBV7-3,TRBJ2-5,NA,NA,CASSLNAGAQETQYF,TGTGCCAGCAGCTTAAATGCAGGGGCCCAAGAGACCCAGTACTTC
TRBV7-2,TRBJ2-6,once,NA,CASSLARSGANVLTF,TGTGCCAGCAGCTTAGCGCGCTCTGGGGCCAACGTCCTGACTTTC
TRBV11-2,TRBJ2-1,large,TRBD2,CASSFAPAGAGNEQFF,TGTGCCAGCAGCTTCGCCCCAGCGGGGGCGGGGAATGAGCAGTTCTTC
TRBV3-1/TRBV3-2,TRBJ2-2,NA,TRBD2,CASSPTTGGTGELFF,TGTGCCAGCAGCCCCACGACGGGGGGGACCGGGGAGCTGTTTTTT
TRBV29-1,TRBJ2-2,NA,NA,CSVGGLSTGELFF,TGCAGCGTTGGGGGGCTTAGCACCGGGGAGCTGTTTTTT
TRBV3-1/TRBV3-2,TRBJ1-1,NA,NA,CASSQGATGTEAFF,TGTGCCAGCAGCCAAGGGGCCACCGGCACTGAAGCTTTCTTT